This T cell receptor (beta chain) was recovered during a study of blood T cells in healthy people across ages (dated by TCRdb to between 2015 and 2017). About the study as a whole: In model experiments, template switching captured roughly one uniquely barcoded TCR beta cDNA molecule for every two T cells. Using the same blood draw, the study looked at two additional independent replicas of 1 million unique cDNA reads for two donors, one aged 18 to 29 and the other aged 80 or older. The donors were divided into four age groups: young (average around 17 years), middle-aged (around 41), aged (around 59) and long-lived (roughly 88). Age-related changes in TCR beta repertoire diversity were measured in the study by deep sequencing normalized with unique cDNA molecular identifiers.

Comments on this clonotype: What antigen it recognizes has not been identified. No quality values exist for individual bases; no much larger clone is one base distant.

The paper as a whole reports these results and caveats: Because the CMV infection status of the donors was unknown, age-related changes in expanded clonotypes may potentially have been confounded. Since profiling was done on bulk unsorted PBMCs, naive and antigen-experienced compartments could not be conclusively compared. Compared with the aged group, the long-lived group had more naive CD4+ T cells, fewer expanded clones and increased TCR diversity, suggesting age selection. Total diversity estimates from one million sequenced T cells were considered lower bounds and underestimates. As age increased, observed TCR beta diversity per million T cells dropped in a roughly linear way, and a significant reduction was already evident by age around 41. A strong correlation was found between observed TCR beta diversity and the percentage of naive T cells measured by flow cytometry.

Library prep was done by 5' RACE. The data were produced on an Illumina HiSeq 2500. A second PCR of about 6 to 11 cycles was run with a J-beta primer mix and a sample-barcoded 5' primer. A template-switch 5' adaptor carrying 12 random nucleotides introduced a unique molecular identifier onto each TCR beta cDNA molecule. Each sample yielded at least 3 million CDR3-containing paired-end reads. First-strand cDNA was synthesized from all RNA with the Mint cDNA synthesis kit, primed by a TRBC-specific oligonucleotide. Following uracil-DNA glycosylase treatment, all cDNA underwent a first 18-cycle PCR with the universal primers M1SS and BC2_uni_R. The authors' pipeline ran thus. For normalization, 1 million high-quality reads, each with a distinct molecular identifier, were randomly selected from each sample. Instead of being binned into consensus sequences, reads with shared molecular identifiers were discarded. MiTCR, with a Q25 quality threshold and the strictest error-elimination algorithm, was used for CDR3 identification, clonotype clustering and error correction. A nonparametric unseen species model using Euler transformation provided a lower-bound estimate of total TCR beta diversity. Using fastp trimming at Q25 and MiXCR clonotype assembly, TCRdb reanalyzed the public sequencing data and kept in-frame beta chains. Rows are combined by CDR3 protein, so each entry shows the most common genes and DNA. The authors' filters were not applied to this entry. In all, the sample holds more than 600,000 distinct CDR3 sequences, and approximately 25% of those were seen once. 9.4% of the sample comes from the top ten.

Via the germline V gene, CDR1 is MNHEY and CDR2 SVGAGI. The CDR3 measures 15 amino acids from cysteine to phenylalanine. Only the CDR3 region is kept as DNA, spanning 45 bases read in frame from base 1. The junction shows trimming of 0 bases on V and 6 bases on J, plus 14 bases between the germline ends. The approximately 39 donors, aged about 6 to 95 years, were systemically healthy Caucasian individuals from Russia. Each donor gave approximately 10 milliliters of peripheral blood, collected into EDTA-treated Vacutainer tubes. Ficoll-Paque density-gradient centrifugation was used to isolate PBMCs, with at least 6.5 million obtained per sample. Total RNA, at least 6 micrograms per sample, was extracted from PBMCs with Trizol reagent. The percentages of naive CD45RAhigh/CD27high T cells were determined by flow cytometry on a PBMC aliquot from every donor. These data were likewise used in another study, on T cells of mothers and their children. In that second paper, the authors write: Nine systemically healthy Caucasian individuals, comprising three mothers and their six children, were included as donors. cDNA synthesis used all of the extracted RNA, with roughly 1.5 ug of RNA in each 15 ul reaction. In the second PCR, the M1S primer added sample barcodes and 2-4 random nucleotides. Over 10 million TCR beta CDR3 reads came from each mother, compared with millions of reads from each child. TCR recombination output is similarly shaped by thymic selection in related and unrelated pairs, with a minor effect exerted by inherited differences. Normalized repertoire overlap in related mother-child pairs was always slightly higher than in unrelated mother-child pairs, but the difference was never significant. No persistent microchimeric T cell clones were found, with a detection sensitivity of approximately 100 clones per million clonotypes. Deep NGS was used in the study to compare the TCR beta repertoires of mothers and children and to look for features that separate related mother-child pairs from unrelated individuals. Mothers averaged roughly 40 +/- 4 years of age and children averaged about 10 +/- 4 years. Libraries were sequenced on Illumina HiSeq 2000 with 100+100 nt paired-end reads after adapter ligation with NEBNext reagents. To prevent cross-contamination, the mother and child libraries were prepared a month apart and were sequenced in separate runs. For each donor, between about 450,000 and 2,300,000 distinct TCR beta clonotypes were identified. Naive TCR beta clonotypes were estimated from low-frequency clonotypes matched to each donor's FACS-determined naive share, without sorting.

Sequencing used blood. This chain is built from TRBV6-5 and TRBJ1-2; the D gene lacks a confident call. This sequence originates from a boy aged 5 to 17 in good health. The sequenced DNA is TGTGCCAGCAGTTACTCGTTTCTGGCCTCCAATGGCTACACCTTC. Translated, this gives CASSYSFLASNGYTF.